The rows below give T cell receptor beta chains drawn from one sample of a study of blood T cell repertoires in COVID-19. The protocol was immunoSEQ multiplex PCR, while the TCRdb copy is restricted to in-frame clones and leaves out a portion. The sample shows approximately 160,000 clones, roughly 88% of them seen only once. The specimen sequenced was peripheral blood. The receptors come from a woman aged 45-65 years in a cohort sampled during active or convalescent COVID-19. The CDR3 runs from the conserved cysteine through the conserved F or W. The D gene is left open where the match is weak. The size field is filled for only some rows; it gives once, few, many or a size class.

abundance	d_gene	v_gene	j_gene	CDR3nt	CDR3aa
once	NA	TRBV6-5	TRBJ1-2	TGTGCCAGCCGATCGAACAGGGTTAGCGACTATGGCTACACCTTC	CASRSNRVSDYGYTF
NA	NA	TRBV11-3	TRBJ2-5	TGTGCCAGCAGCGTGCAGGGGACAAACCAAGAGACCCAGTACTTC	CASSVQGTNQETQYF
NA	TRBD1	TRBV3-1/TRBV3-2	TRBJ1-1	TGTGCCAGCAGCCCCGAGGACAGGGGATTCCCTGAAGCTTTCTTT	CASSPEDRGFPEAFF
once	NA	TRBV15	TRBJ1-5	TGTGCCACCAGCAGAGCCGGGGACTACAATCAGCCCCAGCATTTT	CATSRAGDYNQPQHF
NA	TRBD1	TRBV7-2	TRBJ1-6	TGTGCCAGCAGCCCAAACAGGGGGACCTATAATTCACCCCTCCACTTT	CASSPNRGTYNSPLHF
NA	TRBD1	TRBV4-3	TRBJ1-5	TGCGCCAGCAGCCAAGATCCGAAAGTAGGGGGCATGAACAATCAGCCCCAGCATTTT	CASSQDPKVGGMNNQPQHF
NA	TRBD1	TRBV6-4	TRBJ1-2	TGTGCCAGCAGTGTGGAAGGGACAGGGAACTATGGCTACACCTTC	CASSVEGTGNYGYTF
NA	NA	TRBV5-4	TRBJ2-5	TGTGCCAGCAGCTTAGGCGGTAGCCAAGAGACCCAGTACTTC	CASSLGGSQETQYF
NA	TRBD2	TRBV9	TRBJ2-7	TGTGCCAGCAGCGTGGGACTAGCCCGCTCCTACGAGCAGTACTTC	CASSVGLARSYEQYF
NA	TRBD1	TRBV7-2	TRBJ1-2	TGTGCCAGCAGCGCACGATCCTCGGGACAGGGGGCTGGCTACACCTTC	CASSARSSGQGAGYTF
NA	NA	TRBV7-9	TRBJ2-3	TGTGCCAGCAGCCCACAGGGGGGGCGGCCAGATACGCAGTATTTT	CASSPQGGRPDTQYF
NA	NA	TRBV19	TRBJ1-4	TGTGCCACTTCTCTCGGGGGAAGTGAAAAACTGTTTTTT	CATSLGGSEKLFF
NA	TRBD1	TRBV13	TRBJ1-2	TGTGCCAGCAGCTTGAGTCGTCCGGGACAGGGCGTCCATGGCTACACCTTC	CASSLSRPGQGVHGYTF
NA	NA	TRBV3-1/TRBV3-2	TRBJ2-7	TGTGCCAGCAGCCTGACGGAGGGGCGCGAGCAGTACTTC	CASSLTEGREQYF
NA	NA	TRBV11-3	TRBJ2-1	TGTGCCAGCAGCTTTGGGCTAGCCGGGTACAATGAGCAGTTCTTC	CASSFGLAGYNEQFF
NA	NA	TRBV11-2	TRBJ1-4	TGTGCCAGCAGCTTAGTAGCAGCTTTAGGTGAAAAACTGTTTTTT	CASSLVAALGEKLFF
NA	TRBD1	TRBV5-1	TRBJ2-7	TGCGCCAGCAGCTTGGGGACAGGGATCTACGAGCAGTACTTC	CASSLGTGIYEQYF
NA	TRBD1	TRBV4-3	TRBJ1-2	TGCGCCAGCAGCCAAGAGTACTCCGGGACAGGGCATGGCTACACCTTC	CASSQEYSGTGHGYTF
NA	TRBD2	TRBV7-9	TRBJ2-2	TGTGCCAGCGGAGCGGGGGCTACGAACACCGGGGAGCTGTTTTTT	CASGAGATNTGELFF
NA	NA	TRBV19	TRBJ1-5	TGTGCCAGTAGTATAGATGAGGGCAATCAGCCCCAGCATTTT	CASSIDEGNQPQHF
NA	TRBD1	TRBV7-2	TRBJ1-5	TGTGCCAGCAGCTTCGCTGACAGGGCAAACAATCAGCCCCAGCATTTT	CASSFADRANNQPQHF
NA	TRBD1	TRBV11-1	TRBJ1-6	TGTGCCAGCAGCACTCAAGGACAGGGGGTGAATTCACCCCTCCACTTT	CASSTQGQGVNSPLHF
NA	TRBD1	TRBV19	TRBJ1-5	TGTGCCAGTAGTATCGACAGGGTTCGGGGTCAGCCCCAGCATTTT	CASSIDRVRGQPQHF
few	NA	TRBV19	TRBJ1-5	TGTGCCAGTAACCAACAGGGCGGGCAGGGGCAGCCCCAGCATTTT	CASNQQGGQGQPQHF
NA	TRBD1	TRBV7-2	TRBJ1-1	TGTGCCAGCAGCTTAGGGGGGACAGGGTTCCCTGAAGCTTTCTTT	CASSLGGTGFPEAFF
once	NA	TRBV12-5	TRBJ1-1	TGTGCTAGTGGTTTCTTGGGGGCAAACACTGAAGCTTTCTTT	CASGFLGANTEAFF
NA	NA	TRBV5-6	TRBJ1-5	TGTGCCAGCAGCTTGGGGTATGGTGGGGCAAATCAGCCCCAGCATTTT	CASSLGYGGANQPQHF
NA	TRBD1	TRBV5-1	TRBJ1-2	TGCGCCAGCAGCTTAACCGGGACAGGGATTTTGGGCGACACCTTC	CASSLTGTGILGDTF
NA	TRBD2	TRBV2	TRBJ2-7	TGTGCCAGCAATTCGGGAGGCCTTTCCTACGAGCAGTACTTC	CASNSGGLSYEQYF
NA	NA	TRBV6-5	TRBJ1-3	TGTGCCAGCAGTTCGACACTGTATGCTGGAAACACCATATATTTT	CASSSTLYAGNTIYF
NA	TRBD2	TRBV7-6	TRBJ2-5	TGTGCCAGCAGCTTAGTAGCCGGGAGGCGGGGGCAAGAGACCCAGTACTTC	CASSLVAGRRGQETQYF
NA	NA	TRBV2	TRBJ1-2	TGTGCCAGCAGTAGGGGAACTACTAACTATGGCTACACCTTC	CASSRGTTNYGYTF
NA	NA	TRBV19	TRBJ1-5	TGTGCCAGTAGTGTAGATTCGGGCAATCAGCCCCAGCATTTT	CASSVDSGNQPQHF
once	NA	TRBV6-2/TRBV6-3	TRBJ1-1	TGTGCCAGCAGTTACGGGTTTTTCGTGACAGCGAACACTGAAGCTTTCTTT	CASSYGFFVTANTEAFF
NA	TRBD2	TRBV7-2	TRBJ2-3	TGTGCCAGCAGCTTATGGACTAGCGGCACAGATACGCAGTATTTT	CASSLWTSGTDTQYF
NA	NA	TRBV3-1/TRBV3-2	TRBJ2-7	TGTGCCAGCAGCCACGACAAAACCTACGAGCAGTACTTC	CASSHDKTYEQYF
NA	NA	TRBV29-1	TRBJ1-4	TGCAGCGTCAGGGTTCTCGAAGGAGAAAAACTGTTTTTT	CSVRVLEGEKLFF
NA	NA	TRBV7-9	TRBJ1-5	TGTGCCAGCAGCTTATGGGGGGGTGTGAGCAATCAGCCCCAGCATTTT	CASSLWGGVSNQPQHF